The T cell receptor beta chain under discussion was sequenced for a study of beta chain features in type 1 diabetes. Investigators reverse transcribed all isolated RNA, so they sequenced expressed TCRB transcripts. Some clones are missing from TCRdb's copy, which holds only in-frame ones; the method was immunoSEQ multiplex PCR. This table holds 150,000 to 200,000 clones, approximately 9.9% found once. Germline values: CDR1 SGHTA, CDR2 FQGNSA. The CDR3 covers 15 residues. V was clipped by 5 bases and J by 8 bases; unmatched bases: 10. The V call is TRBV7-2, the J call TRBJ2-1; 9 bases are shared with TRBD2. This receptor was obtained from a young woman in good health. The sample consisted of central memory CD4+ T cells from blood. CDR3 nucleotides: TGTGCCAGCAGCCTGTTAGCGGGAGCTACCTATGAGCAGTTCTTC. Protein: CASSLLAGATYEQFF.